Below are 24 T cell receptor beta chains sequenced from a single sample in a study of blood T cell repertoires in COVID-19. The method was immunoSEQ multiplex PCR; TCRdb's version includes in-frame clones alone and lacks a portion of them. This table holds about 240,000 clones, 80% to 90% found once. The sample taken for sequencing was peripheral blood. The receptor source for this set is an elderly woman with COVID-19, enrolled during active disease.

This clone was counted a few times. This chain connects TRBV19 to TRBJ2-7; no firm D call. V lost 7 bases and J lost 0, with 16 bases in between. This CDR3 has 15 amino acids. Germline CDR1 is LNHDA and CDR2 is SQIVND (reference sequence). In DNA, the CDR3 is TGTGCCAGTATTACGGTCGGTCTAGACTCCTACGAGCAGTACTTC. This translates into CASITVGLDSYEQYF.

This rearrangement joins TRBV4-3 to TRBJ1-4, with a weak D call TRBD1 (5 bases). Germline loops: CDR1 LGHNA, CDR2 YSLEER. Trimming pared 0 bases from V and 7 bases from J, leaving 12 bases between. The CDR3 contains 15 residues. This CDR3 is CASSQDWGDGEKLFF. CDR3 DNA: TGCGCCAGCAGCCAAGATTGGGGGGATGGTGAAAAACTGTTTTTT.

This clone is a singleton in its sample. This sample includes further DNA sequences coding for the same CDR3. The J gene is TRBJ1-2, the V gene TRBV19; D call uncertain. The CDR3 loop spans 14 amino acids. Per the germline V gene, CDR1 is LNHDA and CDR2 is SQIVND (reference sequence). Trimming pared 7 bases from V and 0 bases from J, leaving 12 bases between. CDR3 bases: TGTGCCAGTAAGGAAACAGCAGCTAACTATGGCTACACCTTC. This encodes CASKETAANYGYTF.

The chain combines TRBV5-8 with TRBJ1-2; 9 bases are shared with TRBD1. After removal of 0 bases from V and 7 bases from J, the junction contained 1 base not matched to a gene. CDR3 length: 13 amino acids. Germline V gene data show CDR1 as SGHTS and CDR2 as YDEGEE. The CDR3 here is CASSLGTGAGYTF. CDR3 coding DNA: TGTGCCAGCAGCTTGGGGACAGGGGCTGGCTACACCTTC.

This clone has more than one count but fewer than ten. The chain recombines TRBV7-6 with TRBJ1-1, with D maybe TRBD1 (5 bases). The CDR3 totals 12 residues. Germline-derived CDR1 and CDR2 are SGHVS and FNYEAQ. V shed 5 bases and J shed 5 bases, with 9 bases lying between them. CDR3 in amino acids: CASSQRGTEAFF. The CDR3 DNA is TGTGCCAGCAGCCAAAGGGGTACTGAAGCTTTCTTT.

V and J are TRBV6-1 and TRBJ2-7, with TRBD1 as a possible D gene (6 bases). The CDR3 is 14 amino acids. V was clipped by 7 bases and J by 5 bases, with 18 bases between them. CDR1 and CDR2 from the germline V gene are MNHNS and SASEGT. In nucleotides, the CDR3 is TGTGCCAGCATGAATTACAGGGAATTGCACGAGCAGTACTTC. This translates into CASMNYRELHEQYF.

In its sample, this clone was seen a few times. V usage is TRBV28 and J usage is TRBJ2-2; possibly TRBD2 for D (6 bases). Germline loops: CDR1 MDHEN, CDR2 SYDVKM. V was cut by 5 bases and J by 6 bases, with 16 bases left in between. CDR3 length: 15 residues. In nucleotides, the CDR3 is TGTGCCAGCAGTGCGCCTCGGGGAGGAGCCGGGGAGCTGTTTTTT. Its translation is CASSAPRGGAGELFF. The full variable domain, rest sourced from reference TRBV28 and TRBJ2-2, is DVKVTQSSRYLVKRTGEKVFLECVQDMDHENMFWYRQDPGLGLRLIYFSYDVKMKEKGDIPEGYSVSREKKERFSLILESASTNQTSMYLCASSAPRGGAGELFFGEGSRLTVL.

In DNA, the CDR3 is TGTGCCAGCAGCCCTCGGGGGGGGCTGGGCACTGAAGCTTTCTTT. Its protein product is CASSPRGGLGTEAFF. The chain joins TRBV13 to TRBJ1-1; a possible D gene is TRBD1 (6 bases). Germline lookup yields CDR1 PRHDT and CDR2 FYEKMQ (reference sequence). The germline V and J ends were trimmed by 5 bases and 4 bases, with 17 bases remaining between them. The CDR3 loop spans 15 amino acids.

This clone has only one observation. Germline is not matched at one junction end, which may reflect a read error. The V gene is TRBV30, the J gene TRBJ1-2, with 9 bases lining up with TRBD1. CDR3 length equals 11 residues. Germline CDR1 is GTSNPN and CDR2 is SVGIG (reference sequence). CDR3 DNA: TGCGGGACAGGGATGCTCTATGGCTACACCTTC. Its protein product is CGTGMLYGYTF. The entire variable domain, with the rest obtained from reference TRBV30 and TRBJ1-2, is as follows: SQTIHQWPATLVQPVGSPLSLECTVEGTSNPNLYWYRQAAGRGLQLLFYSVGIGQISSEVPQNLSASRPQDRQFILSSKKLLLSDSGFYLCGTGMLYGYTFGSGTRLTVV.

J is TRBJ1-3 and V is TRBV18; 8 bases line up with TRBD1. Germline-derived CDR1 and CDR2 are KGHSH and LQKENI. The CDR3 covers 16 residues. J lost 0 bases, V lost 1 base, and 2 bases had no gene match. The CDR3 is CASSPLGQGSGNTIYF. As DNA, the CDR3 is TGTGCCAGCTCACCACTAGGACAGGGCTCTGGAAACACCATATATTTT.

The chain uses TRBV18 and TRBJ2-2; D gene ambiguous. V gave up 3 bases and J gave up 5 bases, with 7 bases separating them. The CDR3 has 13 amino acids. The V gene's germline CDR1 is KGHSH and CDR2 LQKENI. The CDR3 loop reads CASSPQATGELFF. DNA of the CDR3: TGTGCCAGCTCACCTCAGGCTACCGGGGAGCTGTTTTTT.

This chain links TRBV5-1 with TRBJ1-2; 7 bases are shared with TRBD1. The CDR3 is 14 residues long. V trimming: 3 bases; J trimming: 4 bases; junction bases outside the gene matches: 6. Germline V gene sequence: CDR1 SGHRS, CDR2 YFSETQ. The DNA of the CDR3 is TGCGCCAGCAGCTCCAAGACAGGGAGCTATGGCTACACCTTC. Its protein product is CASSSKTGSYGYTF.

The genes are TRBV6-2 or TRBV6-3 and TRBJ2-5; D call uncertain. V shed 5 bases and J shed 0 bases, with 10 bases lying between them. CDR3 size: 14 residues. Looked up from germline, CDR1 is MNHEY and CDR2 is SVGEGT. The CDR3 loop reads CASSRTQYQETQYF. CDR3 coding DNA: TGTGCCAGCAGTCGTACCCAGTACCAAGAGACCCAGTACTTC.

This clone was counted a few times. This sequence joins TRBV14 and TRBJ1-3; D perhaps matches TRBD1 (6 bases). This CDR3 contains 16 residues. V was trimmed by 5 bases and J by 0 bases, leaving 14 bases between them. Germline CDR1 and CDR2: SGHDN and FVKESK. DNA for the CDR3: TGTGCCAGCAGCTCCCTCGGGGGGCCCTCTGGAAACACCATATATTTT. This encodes CASSSLGGPSGNTIYF.

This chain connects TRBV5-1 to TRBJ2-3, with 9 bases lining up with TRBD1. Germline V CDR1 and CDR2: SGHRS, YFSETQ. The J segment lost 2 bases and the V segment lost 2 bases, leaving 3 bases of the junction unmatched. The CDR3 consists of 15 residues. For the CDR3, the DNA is TGCGCCAGCAGCTTACAGGGGGCGTACACAGATACGCAGTATTTT. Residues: CASSLQGAYTDTQYF.

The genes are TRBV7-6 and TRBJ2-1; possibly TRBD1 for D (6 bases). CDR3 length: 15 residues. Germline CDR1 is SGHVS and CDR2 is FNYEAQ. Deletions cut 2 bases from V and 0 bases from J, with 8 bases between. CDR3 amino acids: CASSLSRGSYNEQFF. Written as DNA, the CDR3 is TGTGCCAGCAGCTTAAGCAGGGGCTCCTACAATGAGCAGTTCTTC.

The CDR3 reads CASSLGRDRASKQYF. CDR3 DNA: TGTGCCAGCAGTCTTGGCCGGGACAGGGCGTCGAAGCAGTACTTC. The chain employs TRBV2 and TRBJ2-7, with 9 bases matching TRBD1. V shed 5 bases, J shed 8 bases, and the junction held 13 bases outside the gene matches. Germline V CDR1 and CDR2: SNHLY, FYNNEI. CDR3 length equals 15 residues. Full variable domain (missing parts from reference TRBV2 and TRBJ2-7): EPEVTQTPSHQVTQMGQEVILRCVPISNHLYFYWYRQILGQKVEFLVSFYNNEISEKSEIFDDQFSVERPDGSNFTLKIRSTKLEDSAMYFCASSLGRDRASKQYFGPGTRLTVT.

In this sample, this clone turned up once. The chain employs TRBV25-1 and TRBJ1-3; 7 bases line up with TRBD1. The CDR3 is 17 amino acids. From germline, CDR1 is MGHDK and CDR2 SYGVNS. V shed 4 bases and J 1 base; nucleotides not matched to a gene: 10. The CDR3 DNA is TGTGCCAGCAGTGTATCCGACAGGGTTAGGTCTGGAAACACCATATATTTT. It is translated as CASSVSDRVRSGNTIYF.

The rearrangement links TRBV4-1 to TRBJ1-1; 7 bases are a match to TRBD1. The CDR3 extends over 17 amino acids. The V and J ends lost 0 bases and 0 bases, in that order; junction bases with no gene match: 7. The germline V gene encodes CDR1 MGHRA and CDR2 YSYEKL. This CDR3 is CASSQDATGLLNTEAFF. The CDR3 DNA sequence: TGCGCCAGCAGCCAAGATGCGACAGGGCTCTTGAACACTGAAGCTTTCTTT.

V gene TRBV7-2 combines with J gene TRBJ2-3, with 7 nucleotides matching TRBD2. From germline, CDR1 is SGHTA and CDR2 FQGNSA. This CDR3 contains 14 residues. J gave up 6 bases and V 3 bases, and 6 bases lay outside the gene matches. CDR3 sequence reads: CASSFSRELDTQYF. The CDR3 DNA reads TGTGCCAGCAGCTTCTCGCGGGAGTTGGATACGCAGTATTTT.

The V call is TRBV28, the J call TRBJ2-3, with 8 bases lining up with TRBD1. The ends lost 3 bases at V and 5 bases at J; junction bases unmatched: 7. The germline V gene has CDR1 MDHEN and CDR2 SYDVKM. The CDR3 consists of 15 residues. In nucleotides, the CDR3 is TGTGCCAGCAGTTTCCCAGGGGGCTTGGAAGATACGCAGTATTTT. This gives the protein CASSFPGGLEDTQYF.

Here the CDR3 DNA reads TGTGCCAGCAGCCCGAGGGTCGGGGAGAGCAATCAGCCCCAGCATTTT. Its translation is CASSPRVGESNQPQHF. The rearrangement uses TRBV16 and TRBJ1-5; D is undetermined. V lost 4 bases, J lost 1 base, and 14 bases lay in between. CDR1 KGHSY and CDR2 FQNENV come from the germline V gene. This CDR3 region has 16 residues.

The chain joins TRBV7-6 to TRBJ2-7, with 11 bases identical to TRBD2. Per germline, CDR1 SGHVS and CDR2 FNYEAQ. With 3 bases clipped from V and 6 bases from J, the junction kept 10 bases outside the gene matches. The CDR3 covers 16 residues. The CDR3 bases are TGTGCCAGCAGCTTGAAGACTAGCGGGACTGTAGGCGAGCAGTACTTC. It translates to CASSLKTSGTVGEQYF.

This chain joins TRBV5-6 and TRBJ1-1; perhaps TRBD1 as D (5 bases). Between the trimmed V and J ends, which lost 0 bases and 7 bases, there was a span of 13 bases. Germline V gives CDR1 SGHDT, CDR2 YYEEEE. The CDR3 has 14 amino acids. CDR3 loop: CASSLGRTTGEAFF. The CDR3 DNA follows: TGTGCCAGCAGCTTGGGGCGGACAACCGGTGAAGCTTTCTTT.